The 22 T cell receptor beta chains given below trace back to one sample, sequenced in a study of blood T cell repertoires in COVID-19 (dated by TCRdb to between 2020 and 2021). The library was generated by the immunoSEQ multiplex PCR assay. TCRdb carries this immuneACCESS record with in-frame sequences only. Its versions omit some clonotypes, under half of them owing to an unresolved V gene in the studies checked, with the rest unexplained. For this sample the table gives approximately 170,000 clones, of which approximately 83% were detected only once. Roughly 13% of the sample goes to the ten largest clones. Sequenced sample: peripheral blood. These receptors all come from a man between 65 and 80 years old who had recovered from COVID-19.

The CDR3 sequence is CASSLRGGADTEAFF. The CDR3 DNA is TGTGCCAGCAGCTTGCGAGGGGGAGCGGACACTGAAGCTTTCTTT. This chain connects TRBV3-1 (or the pseudogene TRBV3-2) to TRBJ1-1; D perhaps matches TRBD1 (6 bases). Trimming cost V 5 bases and J 3 bases, with 16 bases left between them. The CDR3 length is 15 residues. CDR1 LGHDT and CDR2 YNNKEL come from the germline V gene (reference sequence).

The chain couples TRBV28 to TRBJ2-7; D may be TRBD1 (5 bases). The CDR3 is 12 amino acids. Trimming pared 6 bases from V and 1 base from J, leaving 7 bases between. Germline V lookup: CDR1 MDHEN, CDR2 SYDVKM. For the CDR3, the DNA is TGTGCCAGCAGGGCAGGGTCCTACGAGCAGTACTTC. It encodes CASRAGSYEQYF.

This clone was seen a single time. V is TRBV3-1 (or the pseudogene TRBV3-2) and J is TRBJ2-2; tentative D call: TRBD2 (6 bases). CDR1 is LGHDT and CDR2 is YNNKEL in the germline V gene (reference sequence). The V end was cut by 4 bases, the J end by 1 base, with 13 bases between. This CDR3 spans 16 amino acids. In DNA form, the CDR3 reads TGTGCCAGCAGCCTCGGGGGTCGACAGAACACCGGGGAGCTGTTTTTT. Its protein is CASSLGGRQNTGELFF.

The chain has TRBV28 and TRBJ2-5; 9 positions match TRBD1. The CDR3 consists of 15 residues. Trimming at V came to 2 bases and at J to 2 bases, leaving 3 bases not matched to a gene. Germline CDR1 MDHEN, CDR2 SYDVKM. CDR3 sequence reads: CASSLNRGPQETQYF. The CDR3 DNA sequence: TGTGCCAGCAGTTTAAACAGGGGGCCGCAAGAGACCCAGTACTTC.

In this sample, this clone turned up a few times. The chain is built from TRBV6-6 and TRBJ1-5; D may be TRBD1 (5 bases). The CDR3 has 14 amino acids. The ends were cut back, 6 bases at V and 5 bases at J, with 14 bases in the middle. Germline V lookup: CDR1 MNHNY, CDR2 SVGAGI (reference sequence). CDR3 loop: CASRGLLGDQPQHF. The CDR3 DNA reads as TGTGCCAGCAGGGGACTCTTAGGCGATCAGCCCCAGCATTTT.

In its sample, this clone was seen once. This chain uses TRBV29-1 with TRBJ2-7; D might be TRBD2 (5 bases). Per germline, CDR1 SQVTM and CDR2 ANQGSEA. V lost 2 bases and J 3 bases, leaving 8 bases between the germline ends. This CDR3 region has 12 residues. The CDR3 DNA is TGCAGCGTTGAAATGGGGAGCTACGAGCAGTACTTC. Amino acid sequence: CSVEMGSYEQYF.

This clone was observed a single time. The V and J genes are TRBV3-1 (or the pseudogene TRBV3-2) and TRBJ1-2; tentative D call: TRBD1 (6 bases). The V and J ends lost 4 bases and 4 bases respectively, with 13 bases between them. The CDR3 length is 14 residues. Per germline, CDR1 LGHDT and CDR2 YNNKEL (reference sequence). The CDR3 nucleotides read TGTGCCAGCAGCCCCCGGCAGGGGAGCTATGGCTACACCTTC. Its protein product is CASSPRQGSYGYTF.

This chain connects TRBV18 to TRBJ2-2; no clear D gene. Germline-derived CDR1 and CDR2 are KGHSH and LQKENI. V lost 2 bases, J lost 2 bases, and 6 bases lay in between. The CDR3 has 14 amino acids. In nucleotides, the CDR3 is TGTGCCAGCTCACCAGGCTTTAACACCGGGGAGCTGTTTTTT. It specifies CASSPGFNTGELFF.

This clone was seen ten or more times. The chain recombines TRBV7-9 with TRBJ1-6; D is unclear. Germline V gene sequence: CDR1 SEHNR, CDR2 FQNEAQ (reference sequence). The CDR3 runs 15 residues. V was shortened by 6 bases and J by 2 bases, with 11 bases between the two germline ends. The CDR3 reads CASRAGRTYNSPLHF. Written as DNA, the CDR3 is TGTGCCAGCAGGGCGGGGAGAACCTATAATTCACCCCTCCACTTT.

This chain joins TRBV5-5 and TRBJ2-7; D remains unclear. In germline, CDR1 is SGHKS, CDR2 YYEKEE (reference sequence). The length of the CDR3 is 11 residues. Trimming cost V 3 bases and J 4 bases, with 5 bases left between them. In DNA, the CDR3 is TGTGCCAGCAGCTCCCAGTACGAGCAGTACTTC. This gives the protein CASSSQYEQYF. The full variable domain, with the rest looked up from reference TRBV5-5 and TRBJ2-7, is DAGVTQSPTHLIKTRGQQVTLRCSPISGHKSVSWYQQVLGQGPQFIFQYYEKEERGRGNFPDRFSARQFPNYSSELNVNALLLGDSALYLCASSSQYEQYFGPGTRLTVT.

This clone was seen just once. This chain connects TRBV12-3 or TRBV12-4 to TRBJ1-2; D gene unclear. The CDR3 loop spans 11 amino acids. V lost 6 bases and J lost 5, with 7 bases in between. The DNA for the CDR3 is TGTGCCAGCAGCCAATTGTATGGCTACACCTTC. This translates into CASSQLYGYTF.

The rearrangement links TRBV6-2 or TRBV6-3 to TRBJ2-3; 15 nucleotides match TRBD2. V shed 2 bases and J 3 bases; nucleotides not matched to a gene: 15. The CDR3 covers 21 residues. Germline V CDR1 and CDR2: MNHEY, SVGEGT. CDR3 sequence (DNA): TGTGCCAGCAGTTACACGGCCGGACTAGCGGGAGGGCCCTCGTCAACAGATACGCAGTATTTT. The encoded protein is CASSYTAGLAGGPSSTDTQYF.

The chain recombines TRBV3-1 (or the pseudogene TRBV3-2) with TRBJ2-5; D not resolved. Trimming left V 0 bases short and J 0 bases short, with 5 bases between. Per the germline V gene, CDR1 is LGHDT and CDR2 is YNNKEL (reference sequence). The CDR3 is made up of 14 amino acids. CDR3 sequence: CASSQELYQETQYF. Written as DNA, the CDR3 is TGTGCCAGCAGCCAAGAACTGTACCAAGAGACCCAGTACTTC.

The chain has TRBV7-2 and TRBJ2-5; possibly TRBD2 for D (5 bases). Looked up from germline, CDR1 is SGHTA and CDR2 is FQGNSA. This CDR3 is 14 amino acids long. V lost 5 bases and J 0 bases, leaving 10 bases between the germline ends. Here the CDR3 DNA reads TGTGCCAGCAGCCTCCGACTAAACCAAGAGACCCAGTACTTC. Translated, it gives CASSLRLNQETQYF. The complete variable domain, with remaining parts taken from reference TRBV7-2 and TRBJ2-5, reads GAGVSQSPSNKVTEKGKDVELRCDPISGHTALYWYRQSLGQGLEFLIYFQGNSAPDKSGLPSDRFSAERTGGSVSTLTIQRTQQEDSAVYLCASSLRLNQETQYFGPGTRLLVL.

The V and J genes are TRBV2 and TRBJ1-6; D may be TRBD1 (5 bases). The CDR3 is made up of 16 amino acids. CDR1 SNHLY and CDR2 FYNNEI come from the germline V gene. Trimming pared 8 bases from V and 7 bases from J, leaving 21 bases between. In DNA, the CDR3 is TGTGCCAGCGGGCCAGGGTGGGGATCGAGGAATTCACCCCTCCACTTT. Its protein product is CASGPGWGSRNSPLHF. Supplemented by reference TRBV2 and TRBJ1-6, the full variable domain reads EPEVTQTPSHQVTQMGQEVILRCVPISNHLYFYWYRQILGQKVEFLVSFYNNEISEKSEIFDDQFSVERPDGSNFTLKIRSTKLEDSAMYFCASGPGWGSRNSPLHFGNGTRLTVT.

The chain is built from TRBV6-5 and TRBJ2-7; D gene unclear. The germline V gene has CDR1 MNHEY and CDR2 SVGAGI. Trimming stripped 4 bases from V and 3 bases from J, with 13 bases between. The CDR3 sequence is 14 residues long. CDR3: CASSSQVGVYEQYF. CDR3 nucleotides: TGTGCCAGCAGTTCCCAGGTTGGCGTCTACGAGCAGTACTTC.

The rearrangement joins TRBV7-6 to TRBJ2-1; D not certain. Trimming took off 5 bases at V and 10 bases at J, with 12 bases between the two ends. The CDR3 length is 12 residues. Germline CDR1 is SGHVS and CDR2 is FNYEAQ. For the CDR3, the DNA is TGTGCCAGCAGCCCATTGGCACAAGAGCAGTTCTTC. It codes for CASSPLAQEQFF.

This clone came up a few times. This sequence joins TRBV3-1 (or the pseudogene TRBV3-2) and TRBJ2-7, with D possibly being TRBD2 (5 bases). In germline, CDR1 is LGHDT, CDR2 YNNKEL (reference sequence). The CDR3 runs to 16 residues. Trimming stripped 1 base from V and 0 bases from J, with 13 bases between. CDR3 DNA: TGTGCCAGCAGCCAAGCCCCCGCGGGTACCTCCTACGAGCAGTACTTC. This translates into CASSQAPAGTSYEQYF.

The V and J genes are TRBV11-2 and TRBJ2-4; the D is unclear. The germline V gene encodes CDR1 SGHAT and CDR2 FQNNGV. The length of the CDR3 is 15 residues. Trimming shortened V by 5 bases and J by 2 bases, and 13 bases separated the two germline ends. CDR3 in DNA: TGTGCCAGCAGCCCTTCCTCTCTTTCCAAAAACATTCAGTACTTC. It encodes CASSPSSLSKNIQYF.

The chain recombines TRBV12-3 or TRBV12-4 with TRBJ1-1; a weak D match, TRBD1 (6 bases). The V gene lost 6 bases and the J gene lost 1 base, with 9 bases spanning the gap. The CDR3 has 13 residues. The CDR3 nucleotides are TGTGCCAGCAGAGGACAGCAGAACACTGAAGCTTTCTTT. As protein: CASRGQQNTEAFF.

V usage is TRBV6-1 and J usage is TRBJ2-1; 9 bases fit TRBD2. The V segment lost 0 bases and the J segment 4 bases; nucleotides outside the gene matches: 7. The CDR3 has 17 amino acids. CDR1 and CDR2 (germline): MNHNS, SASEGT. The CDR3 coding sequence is TGTGCCAGCAGTGAAGCCCCTAGCGGGATTTCGTACAATGAGCAGTTCTTC. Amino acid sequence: CASSEAPSGISYNEQFF.

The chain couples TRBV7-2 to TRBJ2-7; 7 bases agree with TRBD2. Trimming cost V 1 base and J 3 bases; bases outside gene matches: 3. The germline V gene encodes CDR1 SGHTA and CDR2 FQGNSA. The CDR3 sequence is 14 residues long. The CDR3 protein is CASSLESGNYEQYF. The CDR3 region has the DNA TGTGCCAGCAGCTTAGAGAGCGGGAACTACGAGCAGTACTTC.